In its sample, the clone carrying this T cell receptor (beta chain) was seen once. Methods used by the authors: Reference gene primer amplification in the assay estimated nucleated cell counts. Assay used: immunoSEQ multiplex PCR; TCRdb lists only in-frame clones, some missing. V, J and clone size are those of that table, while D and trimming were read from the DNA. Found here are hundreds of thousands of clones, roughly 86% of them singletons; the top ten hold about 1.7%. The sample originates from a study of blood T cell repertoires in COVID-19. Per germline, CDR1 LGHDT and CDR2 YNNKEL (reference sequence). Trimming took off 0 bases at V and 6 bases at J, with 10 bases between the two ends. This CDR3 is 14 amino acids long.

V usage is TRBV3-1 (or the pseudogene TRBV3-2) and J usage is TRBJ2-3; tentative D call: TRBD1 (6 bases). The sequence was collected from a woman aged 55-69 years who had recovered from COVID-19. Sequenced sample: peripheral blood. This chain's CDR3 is CASSQDRGFDTQYF. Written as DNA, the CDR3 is TGTGCCAGCAGCCAAGATAGGGGGTTTGATACGCAGTATTTT.